These T cell receptor beta chains were read from a single sample in a study of blood T cell repertoires in COVID-19. Libraries were prepared by immunoSEQ multiplex PCR; TCRdb keeps only in-frame clonotypes and omits some of them. The table includes roughly 350,000 clones, around 87% detected once. The material sequenced was peripheral blood. Receptors were obtained from a woman in her thirties with COVID-19, enrolled during active disease. Each CDR3 is given with its conserved first and last residue. Fields, in order: V gene, clone size, CDR3 length, CDR3 protein. Clone size is shown for a subset of rows, as once, few, many or a class of expanded clone.

>TRBV9|.|14
CASSLWGGRDEQFF
>TRBV19|.|15
CASDLEDRAGQPQHF
>TRBV7-8|.|17
CASSLVQSGSRYYEQYF
>TRBV6-4|.|15
CASSDGTRDYNEQFF
>TRBV11-2|once|14
CASSPPGRNYGYTF
>TRBV29-1|.|15
CSVEGRDRGRETQYF
>TRBV7-6|.|15
CASSLEQGSSYEQYF
>TRBV2|few|12
CASQGGNQPQHF
>TRBV4-1|.|14
CASSQGGRRETQYF
>TRBV4-1|.|15
CASSPTAGGLYGYTF
>TRBV6-5|.|14
CASSPSRGPETQYF
>TRBV5-1|few|16
CASSPSDTGVRYGYTF
>TRBV7-9|.|17
CASSSDRGRVNTGELFF
>TRBV10-3|.|15
CAIKLGTGSGNTIYF